This TCR beta chain derives from a study of blood T cell repertoires in COVID-19. Overall study: Whether acute or convalescent, the COVID-19 samples came from the United States, Italy and Spain.

Sequenced by immunoSEQ multiplex PCR; TCRdb stores in-frame clones only, minus some. The data contain 89,000 or so clones, about 95% of them singletons. Germline assignment: CDR1 SGDLS and CDR2 YYNGEE. The CDR3 consists of 14 residues. V dropped 0 bases and J dropped 5 bases, with 12 bases sitting between them. The genes are TRBV9 and TRBJ2-7; D possibly corresponds to TRBD2 (6 bases). Sequenced material: peripheral blood. The TCR comes from a human donor with active COVID-19. The donor label of this sample is uncertain. The CDR3 sequence is CASSVEAGRNEQYF. The CDR3, as DNA: TGTGCCAGCAGCGTAGAGGCAGGGAGGAACGAGCAGTACTTC.